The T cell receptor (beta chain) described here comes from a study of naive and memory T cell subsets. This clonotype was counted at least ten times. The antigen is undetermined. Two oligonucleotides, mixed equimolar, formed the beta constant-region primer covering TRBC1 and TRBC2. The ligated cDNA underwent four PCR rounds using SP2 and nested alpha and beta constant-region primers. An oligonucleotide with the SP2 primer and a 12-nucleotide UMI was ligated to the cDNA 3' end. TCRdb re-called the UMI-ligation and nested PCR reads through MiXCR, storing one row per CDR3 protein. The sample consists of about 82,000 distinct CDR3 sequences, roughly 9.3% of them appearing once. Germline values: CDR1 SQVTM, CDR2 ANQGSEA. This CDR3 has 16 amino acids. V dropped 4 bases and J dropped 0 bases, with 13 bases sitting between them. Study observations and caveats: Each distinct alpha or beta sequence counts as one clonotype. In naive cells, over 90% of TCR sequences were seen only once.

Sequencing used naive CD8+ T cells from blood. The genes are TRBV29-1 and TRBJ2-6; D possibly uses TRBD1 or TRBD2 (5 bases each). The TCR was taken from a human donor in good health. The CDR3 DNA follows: TGCAGCGTTGGGGACCGACTGCTCTCTGGGGCCAACGTCCTGACTTTC. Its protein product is CSVGDRLLSGANVLTF.